Each of the 28 T cell receptor beta chains below was sequenced from the same sample in a study of OX40 agonist ivuxolimab in advanced cancers. Repertoires were generated with immunoSEQ multiplex PCR, while TCRdb's copy carries only in-frame clones and drops some. The repertoire holds tens of thousands of clones, with around 82% as singletons. The sample was CD4+ or CD8+ T cells sorted from blood, taken in a trial of the OX40 agonist ivuxolimab. The receptors derive from an adult with an advanced solid tumor such as melanoma, head and neck, liver or kidney cancer.

The chain joins TRBV7-2 to TRBJ2-1, with 13 bases matching TRBD2. Germline V gene data show CDR1 as SGHTA and CDR2 as FQGNSA. V trimming: 0 bases; J trimming: 16 bases; junction bases outside the gene matches: 12. The CDR3 sequence is 16 residues long. The CDR3 DNA follows: TGTGCCAGCAGCTTAGCCCATACTAGCGGGGGGGCCGGAGAATTCTTC. Protein sequence: CASSLAHTSGGAGEFF.

This clone was picked up a small number of times. This chain joins TRBV10-2 and TRBJ2-3; 9 positions match TRBD2. V was clipped by 1 base and J by 6 bases; unmatched bases: 5. The CDR3 is made up of 15 amino acids. Looked up from germline, CDR1 is WSHSY and CDR2 is SAAADI. CDR3 sequence: CASSEFLAGPDTQYF. The CDR3 coding sequence is TGCGCCAGCAGTGAGTTTCTAGCGGGACCGGATACGCAGTATTTT.

As to this clone: The junction does not match germline at one end; this may be a read error. V gene TRBV5-1 combines with J gene TRBJ2-1; D might be TRBD2 (5 bases). Germline V gene sequence: CDR1 SGHRS, CDR2 YFSETQ. This CDR3 has 15 amino acids. CDR3 DNA: TGCGCCAGCACCTTGGAGGTGAGCTCCTACAATGAGCAGTTCTTC. This codes for CASTLEVSSYNEQFF.

The chain recombines TRBV30 with TRBJ1-1; D remains ambiguous. The CDR3 covers 13 residues. Trimming left V 3 bases short and J 1 base short, with 9 bases between. CDR1 is GTSNPN and CDR2 is SVGIG in the germline V gene (reference sequence). CDR3 sequence: CAWSRKTNTEAFF. CDR3 bases: TGTGCCTGGAGCAGGAAAACGAACACTGAAGCTTTCTTT.

The chain uses TRBV6-1 and TRBJ1-1; 8 bases align to TRBD1. The CDR3 is 13 amino acids. Germline values: CDR1 MNHNS, CDR2 SASEGT. J gave up 4 bases and V 6 bases, and 4 bases lay outside the gene matches. CDR3 amino acids: CASSDRGLTEAFF. CDR3 coding DNA: TGTGCCAGCAGCGACAGGGGACTCACTGAAGCTTTCTTT.

J is TRBJ2-1 and V is TRBV11-3; 9 nucleotides line up with TRBD2. The J segment lost 5 bases and the V segment lost 5 bases, leaving 7 bases of the junction unmatched. Germline CDR1 SGHNT, CDR2 YENEEA. The CDR3 is 15 residues long. This chain's CDR3 is CASSPSGDFNNEQFF. CDR3 nucleotides: TGTGCCAGCAGCCCTAGCGGGGACTTTAACAATGAGCAGTTCTTC.

V gene TRBV6-5 combines with J gene TRBJ2-7, with TRBD1 as a possible D gene (7 bases). This CDR3 region has 15 residues. The V end was cut by 5 bases, the J end by 5 bases, with 19 bases between. CDR1 and CDR2 from the germline V gene are MNHEY and SVGAGI. DNA of the CDR3: TGTGCCAGCAGTCCAGCGGCGGAGGGGGCCCACGAGCAGTACTTC. Translation: CASSPAAEGAHEQYF.

This clone showed up just once. This rearrangement joins TRBV9 to TRBJ2-7; D is perhaps TRBD1 (6 bases). V was trimmed by 4 bases and J by 3 bases, leaving 23 bases between them. The CDR3 covers 17 residues. Looked up from germline, CDR1 is SGDLS and CDR2 is YYNGEE. The DNA for the CDR3 is TGTGCCAGCAGCCCCCCCCGGGACACCATCACCTACTACGAGCAGTACTTC. This codes for CASSPPRDTITYYEQYF. Supplemented by reference TRBV9 and TRBJ2-7, the full variable domain reads DSGVTQTPKHLITATGQRVTLRCSPRSGDLSVYWYQQSLDQGLQFLIQYYNGEERAKGNILERFSAQQFPDLHSELNLSSLELGDSALYFCASSPPRDTITYYEQYFGPGTRLTVT.

The chain has TRBV5-6 and TRBJ1-2, with D unclear. The CDR3 has 12 amino acids. Germline V gene sequence: CDR1 SGHDT, CDR2 YYEEEE. V shed 0 bases and J shed 4 bases, with 4 bases lying between them. CDR3 nucleotide sequence: TGTGCCAGCAGCTTGGACCCCTATGGCTACACCTTC. It yields the protein CASSLDPYGYTF. The full variable domain, completed using reference TRBV5-6 and TRBJ1-2, is DAGVTQSPTHLIKTRGQQVTLRCSPKSGHDTVSWYQQALGQGPQFIFQYYEEEERQRGNFPDRFSGHQFPNYSSELNVNALLLGDSALYLCASSLDPYGYTFGSGTRLTVV.

This clone turned up a few times. The chain has TRBV19 and TRBJ1-6; D unresolved. The V end lost 5 bases, the J end lost 9 bases, and 23 bases lay between the germline ends. From germline, CDR1 is LNHDA and CDR2 SQIVND (reference sequence). This CDR3 spans 17 amino acids. CDR3 in DNA: TGTGCCAGTAGTCGTCCAGCAAGGGAAGTGCGAAGTTCACCCCTCCACTTT. This gives the protein CASSRPAREVRSSPLHF.

J is TRBJ1-5 and V is TRBV27; a weak D match, TRBD1 (5 bases). Between the trimmed V and J ends, which lost 4 bases and 2 bases, there was a span of 12 bases. The germline gives CDR1 MNHEY, CDR2 SMNVEV (reference sequence). This CDR3 has 15 amino acids. Here the CDR3 DNA reads TGTGCCAGCAGTTGGGGGAAGGACGGCAATCAGCCCCAGCATTTT. Its protein product is CASSWGKDGNQPQHF.

The rearrangement links TRBV28 to TRBJ1-2, with 9 positions matching TRBD1. CDR1 is MDHEN, CDR2 SYDVKM, per germline. J lost 4 bases, V lost 6 bases, and 6 bases had no gene match. The CDR3 totals 14 residues. The CDR3 DNA is TGTGCCAGCAGATCCGGACAGGGGATCTATGGCTACACCTTC. Protein product: CASRSGQGIYGYTF.

The chain combines TRBV19 with TRBJ1-1; tentatively, D is TRBD1 (6 bases). Per the germline V gene, CDR1 is LNHDA and CDR2 is SQIVND (reference sequence). There are 15 residues in the CDR3. V was clipped by 5 bases and J by 5 bases, with 18 bases between them. This chain's CDR3 is CASSANRGAGTEAFF. CDR3 coding DNA: TGTGCCAGTAGTGCTAATCGGGGGGCGGGGACTGAAGCTTTCTTT.

The chain recombines TRBV19 with TRBJ2-2, with TRBD2 as a possible D gene (6 bases). Trimming took off 2 bases at V and 0 bases at J, with 10 bases between the two ends. Germline CDR1 is LNHDA and CDR2 is SQIVND (reference sequence). The CDR3 runs to 16 residues. As DNA, the CDR3 is TGTGCCAGTAGTATATGGCGGGGCGCGAACACCGGGGAGCTGTTTTTT. This gives the protein CASSIWRGANTGELFF.

In the case of this clone: The germline gene is not matched at one end of the junction; a read error may be the cause. The chain combines TRBV2 with TRBJ1-6, with 7 bases aligning to TRBD1. From germline, CDR1 is SNHLY and CDR2 FYNNEI. This CDR3 is 15 amino acids long. The CDR3 spells CASREEGASNSPLHF. Here the CDR3 DNA reads TGTGCCAGCAGGGAAGAGGGGGCGAGTAATTCACCCCTCCACTTT.

The chain has TRBV27 and TRBJ2-7; D tentatively reads TRBD1 or TRBD2 (6 bases each). Trimming removed 4 bases at V and 11 bases at J, with 21 bases between. Germline V gene sequence: CDR1 MNHEY, CDR2 SMNVEV (reference sequence). The CDR3 is made up of 14 amino acids. In DNA, the CDR3 is TGTGCCAGCAGTTCCCCCCCCGGGGGCTCGCAGGAGTACTTC. Encoded protein: CASSSPPGGSQEYF.

The chain employs TRBV2 and TRBJ1-2, with D unresolved. V was clipped by 9 bases and J by 2 bases, with 13 bases between them. CDR1 SNHLY and CDR2 FYNNEI come from the germline V gene. The CDR3 has 13 amino acids. The chain's CDR3 is CASTLPENYGYTF. The CDR3 region has the DNA TGTGCCAGTACGTTACCCGAGAACTATGGCTACACCTTC.

The chain combines TRBV15 with TRBJ1-1; D remains unclear. The V end was cut by 3 bases, the J end by 8 bases, with 13 bases between. Germline CDR1 is LNHNV and CDR2 is YYDKDF (reference sequence). CDR3 length: 13 amino acids. CDR3 amino acids: CATSRKLSKEAFF. CDR3 coding DNA: TGTGCCACCAGCAGGAAGCTAAGTAAAGAAGCTTTCTTT.

This clone was seen only a few times. The CDR3 region has the DNA TGTGCCAGCAGGGGCGACAGGGCTCAGCCCCAGCATTTT. This translates into CASRGDRAQPQHF. The chain carries TRBV2 and TRBJ1-5; 7 nucleotides align to TRBD1. Germline CDR1 reads SNHLY; CDR2 reads FYNNEI. This CDR3 region has 13 residues. After removal of 6 bases from V and 6 bases from J, the junction contained 5 bases not matched to a gene.

The rearrangement joins TRBV19 to TRBJ1-3; D gene uncertain. Germline CDR1 reads LNHDA; CDR2 reads SQIVND (reference sequence). With 3 bases removed from V and 3 bases from J, the gap between germline ends came to 3 bases. This CDR3 spans 12 amino acids. The DNA of the CDR3 is TGTGCCAGTAGTATCCGTGGAAACACCATATATTTT. Its translation is CASSIRGNTIYF. The full variable domain, completed using reference TRBV19 and TRBJ1-3, is DGGITQSPKYLFRKEGQNVTLSCEQNLNHDAMYWYRQDPGQGLRLIYYSQIVNDFQKGDIAEGYSVSREKKESFPLTVTSAQKNPTAFYLCASSIRGNTIYFGEGSWLTVV.

The chain couples TRBV18 to TRBJ2-6, with 7 nucleotides matching TRBD1. CDR3 size: 15 residues. Germline CDR1 reads KGHSH; CDR2 reads LQKENI. Trimming took 8 bases from V and 0 from J; bases not matched to a gene: 4. CDR3 in amino acids: CASRDSFSGANVLTF. The CDR3 region has the DNA TGTGCCAGCCGGGACAGTTTCTCTGGGGCCAACGTCCTGACTTTC.

The CDR3 sequence is CASSAGANYEQYF. Written as DNA, the CDR3 is TGTGCCAGCTCAGCGGGGGCCAACTACGAGCAGTACTTC. This sequence joins TRBV18 and TRBJ2-7, with a weak D call TRBD2 (7 bases). The CDR3 is 13 residues long. V lost 5 bases to trimming and J lost 3 bases, with 11 bases between them. Germline CDR1 KGHSH, CDR2 LQKENI.

The chain joins TRBV5-1 to TRBJ2-2, with 9 positions matching TRBD2. Germline-derived CDR1 and CDR2 are SGHRS and YFSETQ. The CDR3 contains 15 residues. This CDR3 is CASTGTSRTTGELFF. The CDR3 DNA is TGCGCAAGTACGGGGACTAGCCGTACCACCGGGGAGCTGTTTTTT.

The chain joins TRBV6-6 to TRBJ1-1, with TRBD1 matching over 8 bases. Trimming cost V 10 bases and J 4 bases; bases outside gene matches: 8. CDR1 MNHNY and CDR2 SVGAGI come from the germline V gene (reference sequence). The CDR3 extends over 13 amino acids. CDR3 region: CATRSRGRTEAFF. CDR3 nucleotide sequence: TGTGCCACCAGATCCAGGGGGCGCACTGAAGCTTTCTTT.

This clone was picked up a small number of times. The chain recombines TRBV5-4 with TRBJ2-3; D is tentatively TRBD1 or TRBD2 (5 bases each). This CDR3 spans 15 amino acids. Germline CDR1 and CDR2: SGHNT and YYREEE (reference sequence). V lost 6 bases, J lost 5 bases, and 19 bases lay in between. CDR3: CASTPGMGVQDTQYF. Here the CDR3 DNA reads TGTGCCAGCACTCCTGGGATGGGGGTGCAAGATACGCAGTATTTT.

J is TRBJ2-1 and V is TRBV5-1; D perhaps matches TRBD1 (5 bases). The CDR3 is made up of 14 amino acids. Germline-derived CDR1 and CDR2 are SGHRS and YFSETQ. V was cut by 0 bases and J by 5 bases, with 9 bases left in between. In DNA, the CDR3 is TGCGCCAGCAGCTTGGAGGGGCAGAACAATGAGCAGTTCTTC. It specifies CASSLEGQNNEQFF.

The chain links TRBV7-9 to TRBJ1-4; no clear D gene. The CDR3 spans 12 residues. Trimming stripped 6 bases from V and 7 bases from J, with 9 bases between. Germline lookup yields CDR1 SEHNR and CDR2 FQNEAQ (reference sequence). The CDR3 bases are TGTGCCAGCAGATCATCGGCTGAAAAACTGTTTTTT. This codes for CASRSSAEKLFF.

This chain uses TRBV2 with TRBJ2-2; the D is unclear. The CDR3 extends over 14 amino acids. Germline V lookup: CDR1 SNHLY, CDR2 FYNNEI. V was clipped by 7 bases and J by 0 bases, with 9 bases between them. CDR3: CASTSSPNTGELFF. The DNA of the CDR3 is TGTGCCAGCACGAGTAGTCCGAACACCGGGGAGCTGTTTTTT.